This T cell receptor (beta chain) stems from a study of blood T cell repertoires in COVID-19. The protocol was immunoSEQ multiplex PCR, while the TCRdb copy is restricted to in-frame clones and leaves out a portion. The sample gives some 110,000 clones, approximately 88% of which show up once; 0.7% to 1% is in the top ten. The length of the CDR3 is 17 residues. CDR1 and CDR2 from the germline V gene are LGHDT and YNNKEL (reference sequence). With 0 bases removed from V and 4 bases from J, the gap between germline ends came to 17 bases. The chain uses TRBV3-1 (or the pseudogene TRBV3-2) and TRBJ2-3; a possible D gene is TRBD2 (5 bases). The sequence came from a woman between 70 and 85 years old with acute or convalescent COVID-19. Sample: peripheral blood. In DNA, the CDR3 is TGTGCCAGCAGCCAAGATTACGGAGAGGGCAGTTCAGATACGCAGTATTTT. It codes for CASSQDYGEGSSDTQYF.